The rows below give T cell receptor beta chains drawn from one sample of a study of T cell changes during pregnancy in multiple sclerosis. TCRdb's copy holds only in-frame clones and misses some; the assay was immunoSEQ multiplex PCR. The sample holds about 68,000 clones, roughly nine tenths seen once. The sequencing used peripheral blood, collected in the third trimester of pregnancy. The receptors derive from a female donor with multiple sclerosis, enrolled in a pregnancy study. Both conserved end residues are part of each CDR3. The D gene is left open where the match is weak. The size of a clone is reported for some rows only, either as once, few or many, or as a class for expanded clones.

V gene: TRBV19
J gene: TRBJ2-3
clone size: NA
D gene: TRBD2
CDR3 protein: CASTLAGGRNTQYF
CDR3 DNA: TGTGCCAGTACCCTAGCGGGGGGAAGAAATACGCAGTATTTT

V gene: TRBV4-1
J gene: TRBJ2-1
clone size: NA
D gene: NA
CDR3 protein: CASSQETLPSYNEQFF
CDR3 DNA: TGCGCCAGCAGCCAAGAGACTCTTCCCTCCTACAATGAGCAGTTCTTC

V gene: TRBV7-9
J gene: TRBJ2-3
clone size: NA
D gene: NA
CDR3 protein: CASSSLEGTQYF
CDR3 DNA: TGTGCCAGCAGCTCGCTAGAGGGTACGCAGTATTTT

V gene: TRBV5-1
J gene: TRBJ1-3
clone size: NA
D gene: NA
CDR3 protein: CASSLTGYGNTIYF
CDR3 DNA: TGCGCCAGCAGCTTGACAGGGTACGGAAACACCATATATTTT

V gene: TRBV5-4
J gene: TRBJ2-3
clone size: NA
D gene: TRBD2
CDR3 protein: CASSFSGGSTDTQYF
CDR3 DNA: TGTGCCAGCAGCTTTTCGGGAGGTAGCACAGATACGCAGTATTTT

V gene: TRBV6-1
J gene: TRBJ2-7
clone size: NA
D gene: NA
CDR3 protein: CASSGAGDTSSYEQYF
CDR3 DNA: TGTGCCAGCAGTGGCGCCGGGGACACCAGCTCCTACGAGCAGTACTTC

V gene: TRBV4-3
J gene: TRBJ2-1
clone size: NA
D gene: NA
CDR3 protein: CASSQDKEQFF
CDR3 DNA: TGCGCCAGCAGCCAAGATAAAGAGCAGTTCTTC

V gene: TRBV2
J gene: TRBJ2-7
clone size: NA
D gene: NA
CDR3 protein: CASSEEVGSGEQYF
CDR3 DNA: TGTGCCAGCAGTGAGGAGGTTGGGTCGGGCGAGCAGTACTTC

V gene: TRBV6-1
J gene: TRBJ1-5
clone size: once
D gene: NA
CDR3 protein: CASNQGARQPQHF
CDR3 DNA: TGTGCCAGCAACCAAGGGGCTCGGCAGCCCCAGCATTTT

V gene: TRBV12-5
J gene: TRBJ2-7
clone size: NA
D gene: TRBD1
CDR3 protein: CASGPTGVLGEQYF
CDR3 DNA: TGTGCTAGTGGCCCGACAGGGGTTCTGGGCGAGCAGTACTTC

V gene: TRBV5-4
J gene: TRBJ2-5
clone size: NA
D gene: TRBD2
CDR3 protein: CASSLSSGGALETQYF
CDR3 DNA: TGTGCCAGCAGCTTGAGTAGCGGGGGGGCCTTAGAGACCCAGTACTTC

V gene: TRBV4-3
J gene: TRBJ1-2
clone size: NA
D gene: TRBD1
CDR3 protein: CASSRVPGQTNYGYTF
CDR3 DNA: TGCGCCAGCAGCCGAGTACCGGGACAGACTAACTATGGCTACACCTTC

V gene: TRBV5-1
J gene: TRBJ1-1
clone size: NA
D gene: NA
CDR3 protein: CASSLWGSNTEAFF
CDR3 DNA: TGCGCCAGCAGCTTGTGGGGCAGTAACACTGAAGCTTTCTTT

V gene: TRBV30
J gene: TRBJ2-3
clone size: NA
D gene: TRBD1
CDR3 protein: CAQTPGQGARDTQYF
CDR3 DNA: TGTGCCCAGACCCCGGGACAGGGGGCGCGGGATACGCAGTATTTT

V gene: TRBV18
J gene: TRBJ2-2
clone size: NA
D gene: TRBD2
CDR3 protein: CASSPASGLLLNTGELFF
CDR3 DNA: TGTGCCAGCTCACCCGCTAGCGGGCTCTTACTAAACACCGGGGAGCTGTTTTTT

V gene: TRBV11-2
J gene: TRBJ2-7
clone size: NA
D gene: NA
CDR3 protein: CASSLVEGADEQYF
CDR3 DNA: TGTGCCAGCAGCTTAGTGGAAGGGGCTGACGAGCAGTACTTC

V gene: TRBV2
J gene: TRBJ1-1
clone size: NA
D gene: TRBD1
CDR3 protein: CASRPVGQGGTEAFF
CDR3 DNA: TGTGCCAGCAGACCCGTGGGACAGGGGGGAACTGAAGCTTTCTTT

V gene: TRBV19
J gene: TRBJ2-5
clone size: NA
D gene: TRBD1
CDR3 protein: CASNPGTGETQYF
CDR3 DNA: TGTGCCAGTAATCCCGGGACAGGGGAGACCCAGTACTTC

V gene: TRBV6-6
J gene: TRBJ2-7
clone size: NA
D gene: NA
CDR3 protein: CASSYSPGSYEQYF
CDR3 DNA: TGTGCCAGCAGTTACTCGCCGGGCTCCTACGAGCAGTACTTC

V gene: TRBV4-2
J gene: TRBJ2-7
clone size: NA
D gene: TRBD2
CDR3 protein: CASSQTGLADEQYF
CDR3 DNA: TGTGCCAGCAGCCAAACGGGACTAGCGGACGAGCAGTACTTC

V gene: TRBV5-1
J gene: TRBJ2-3
clone size: NA
D gene: NA
CDR3 protein: CASSLTEDTQYF
CDR3 DNA: TGCGCCAGCAGCCTAACGGAGGATACGCAGTATTTT

V gene: TRBV7-2
J gene: TRBJ1-3
clone size: NA
D gene: NA
CDR3 protein: CASSLDQGRSGNTIYF
CDR3 DNA: TGTGCCAGCAGCTTAGATCAGGGAAGATCTGGAAACACCATATATTTT

V gene: TRBV5-1
J gene: TRBJ2-7
clone size: NA
D gene: NA
CDR3 protein: CASAYLFGTSASYEQYF
CDR3 DNA: TGCGCCAGCGCTTATCTTTTCGGGACTTCGGCCTCCTACGAGCAGTACTTC

V gene: TRBV9
J gene: TRBJ1-3
clone size: NA
D gene: TRBD1
CDR3 protein: CASSVGGGRGPGNTIYF
CDR3 DNA: TGTGCCAGCAGCGTAGGAGGCGGCAGGGGGCCGGGAAACACCATATATTTT

V gene: TRBV5-1
J gene: TRBJ2-3
clone size: NA
D gene: NA
CDR3 protein: CASSYDSTTDTQYF
CDR3 DNA: TGCGCCAGCAGCTACGACTCGACCACAGATACGCAGTATTTT

V gene: TRBV7-3
J gene: TRBJ1-1
clone size: NA
D gene: NA
CDR3 protein: CASSSGALTEAFF
CDR3 DNA: TGTGCCAGCAGCTCAGGGGCCTTAACTGAAGCTTTCTTT

V gene: TRBV19
J gene: TRBJ2-1
clone size: NA
D gene: TRBD2
CDR3 protein: CASALGLADYNEQFF
CDR3 DNA: TGTGCCAGTGCCCTAGGACTAGCGGACTACAATGAGCAGTTCTTC

V gene: TRBV19
J gene: TRBJ2-2
clone size: NA
D gene: TRBD1
CDR3 protein: CASSIGGTGGPGELFF
CDR3 DNA: TGTGCCAGTAGTATCGGAGGGACAGGGGGCCCCGGGGAGCTGTTTTTT

V gene: TRBV6-4
J gene: TRBJ1-2
clone size: NA
D gene: TRBD1
CDR3 protein: CASSEGTGRSGGYTF
CDR3 DNA: TGTGCCAGCAGTGAGGGGACAGGGCGGAGCGGTGGCTACACCTTC

V gene: TRBV11-3
J gene: TRBJ2-1
clone size: once
D gene: NA
CDR3 protein: CASSEGLQGNEQFF
CDR3 DNA: TGTGCCAGCAGCGAAGGGCTACAGGGTAATGAGCAGTTCTTC

V gene: TRBV11-3
J gene: TRBJ1-3
clone size: NA
D gene: NA
CDR3 protein: CASSLDGESGNTIYF
CDR3 DNA: TGTGCCAGCAGCTTAGATGGGGAGTCTGGAAACACCATATATTTT

V gene: TRBV7-2
J gene: TRBJ2-1
clone size: few
D gene: NA
CDR3 protein: CASSFPRNEQFF
CDR3 DNA: TGTGCCAGCAGCTTCCCTAGGAATGAGCAGTTCTTC

V gene: TRBV9
J gene: TRBJ2-5
clone size: NA
D gene: NA
CDR3 protein: CASSPQRVGEQYF
CDR3 DNA: TGTGCCAGCAGCCCCCAGAGGGTAGGTGAGCAGTACTTC

V gene: TRBV6-6
J gene: TRBJ1-2
clone size: NA
D gene: NA
CDR3 protein: CASSRSDGYTF
CDR3 DNA: TGTGCCAGCAGCCGGTCGGATGGCTACACCTTC

V gene: TRBV10-2
J gene: TRBJ1-4
clone size: NA
D gene: NA
CDR3 protein: CASSVNEKLFF
CDR3 DNA: TGCGCCAGCAGCGTTAATGAAAAACTGTTTTTT

V gene: TRBV9
J gene: TRBJ1-4
clone size: NA
D gene: TRBD1
CDR3 protein: CASSPRTGEEKLFF
CDR3 DNA: TGTGCCAGCAGCCCGAGGACAGGGGAAGAAAAACTGTTTTTT

V gene: TRBV7-2
J gene: TRBJ1-2
clone size: once
D gene: NA
CDR3 protein: CASSLSSRLTF
CDR3 DNA: TGTGCCAGCAGCTTAAGTTCCAGACTCACCTTC

V gene: TRBV4-3
J gene: TRBJ2-7
clone size: NA
D gene: TRBD1
CDR3 protein: CASSQDLSGQDLCYEQYF
CDR3 DNA: TGCGCCAGCAGCCAAGACCTATCGGGACAGGATCTTTGCTACGAGCAGTACTTC

V gene: TRBV7-8
J gene: TRBJ2-1
clone size: NA
D gene: TRBD1
CDR3 protein: CASRRTGGVYNEQFF
CDR3 DNA: TGTGCCAGCAGGCGAACAGGGGGCGTCTACAATGAGCAGTTCTTC

V gene: TRBV12-5
J gene: TRBJ2-7
clone size: NA
D gene: NA
CDR3 protein: CASGKTRGTNRSLEQYF
CDR3 DNA: TGTGCTAGTGGTAAAACTAGGGGGACAAACAGGAGCCTCGAGCAGTACTTC

V gene: TRBV29-1
J gene: TRBJ1-5
clone size: NA
D gene: NA
CDR3 protein: CSVATGSRNQPQHF
CDR3 DNA: TGCAGCGTTGCGACGGGATCGAGGAATCAGCCCCAGCATTTT

V gene: TRBV2
J gene: TRBJ2-1
clone size: NA
D gene: NA
CDR3 protein: CASSPLSPWGLSSYNEQFF
CDR3 DNA: TGTGCCAGCAGCCCGCTGAGCCCGTGGGGCCTTAGCTCCTACAATGAGCAGTTCTTC

V gene: TRBV19
J gene: TRBJ2-5
clone size: NA
D gene: NA
CDR3 protein: CASSTRGGQETQYF
CDR3 DNA: TGTGCCAGTAGTACTAGAGGGGGCCAAGAGACCCAGTACTTC

V gene: TRBV6-1
J gene: TRBJ1-1
clone size: NA
D gene: TRBD1
CDR3 protein: CASSHNRGVEAFF
CDR3 DNA: TGTGCCAGCAGTCATAACAGGGGAGTAGAGGCTTTCTTT

V gene: TRBV30
J gene: TRBJ1-2
clone size: once
D gene: NA
CDR3 protein: CAWSATFAGLYGYTF
CDR3 DNA: TGTGCCTGGAGTGCCACTTTCGCAGGGCTCTATGGCTACACCTTC

V gene: TRBV30
J gene: TRBJ2-4
clone size: NA
D gene: TRBD2
CDR3 protein: CAWKVLAGGPKNIQYF
CDR3 DNA: TGTGCCTGGAAGGTACTAGCGGGAGGGCCGAAAAACATTCAGTACTTC

V gene: TRBV18
J gene: TRBJ1-4
clone size: NA
D gene: NA
CDR3 protein: CASSPDGTSTNEKLFF
CDR3 DNA: TGTGCCAGCTCCCCCGACGGGACTTCAACTAATGAAAAACTGTTTTTT

V gene: TRBV6-1
J gene: TRBJ1-6
clone size: few
D gene: TRBD1
CDR3 protein: CAGAGGRNSPLHF
CDR3 DNA: TGTGCCGGGGCAGGGGGCCGGAATTCACCCCTCCACTTT

V gene: TRBV19
J gene: TRBJ2-1
clone size: NA
D gene: TRBD1
CDR3 protein: CASSIQGGQGVSYNEQFF
CDR3 DNA: TGTGCCAGTAGTATCCAAGGGGGACAGGGGGTCTCCTACAATGAGCAGTTCTTC

V gene: TRBV7-2
J gene: TRBJ2-5
clone size: NA
D gene: TRBD2
CDR3 protein: CASSSGLAVETQYF
CDR3 DNA: TGTGCCAGCAGTTCAGGACTAGCGGTAGAGACCCAGTACTTC

V gene: TRBV15
J gene: TRBJ2-7
clone size: NA
D gene: TRBD1
CDR3 protein: CATSRGPNRGEQYF
CDR3 DNA: TGTGCCACCAGCAGAGGGCCAAACAGGGGCGAGCAGTACTTC

V gene: TRBV6-5
J gene: TRBJ1-2
clone size: NA
D gene: TRBD1
CDR3 protein: CASSHRTGVNGCTF
CDR3 DNA: TGTGCCAGCAGCCACAGGACAGGGGTGAATGGCTGCACCTTC

V gene: TRBV27
J gene: TRBJ1-2
clone size: NA
D gene: NA
CDR3 protein: CASSLLGNGEGYTF
CDR3 DNA: TGTGCCAGCAGTTTATTGGGGAACGGGGAAGGCTACACCTTC

V gene: TRBV14
J gene: TRBJ2-3
clone size: NA
D gene: TRBD1
CDR3 protein: CASSTRQGTDTQYF
CDR3 DNA: TGTGCCAGCAGCACCCGACAGGGGACAGATACGCAGTATTTT

V gene: TRBV19
J gene: TRBJ2-1
clone size: NA
D gene: TRBD2
CDR3 protein: CASSIMGLLNKRYEQFF
CDR3 DNA: TGTGCCAGTAGTATAATGGGACTACTCAACAAGAGATATGAGCAGTTCTTC

V gene: TRBV11-2
J gene: TRBJ2-3
clone size: NA
D gene: NA
CDR3 protein: CASSDRTSTDTQYF
CDR3 DNA: TGTGCCAGCAGCGACAGGACGAGCACAGATACGCAGTATTTT

V gene: TRBV29-1
J gene: TRBJ2-5
clone size: NA
D gene: NA
CDR3 protein: CSVATGQETQYF
CDR3 DNA: TGCAGCGTCGCAACAGGACAAGAGACCCAGTACTTC

V gene: TRBV6-6
J gene: TRBJ1-3
clone size: NA
D gene: TRBD1
CDR3 protein: CASSPGQGVGNTIYF
CDR3 DNA: TGTGCCAGCAGCCCCGGACAGGGAGTTGGTAACACCATATATTTT

V gene: TRBV6-1
J gene: TRBJ1-6
clone size: NA
D gene: NA
CDR3 protein: CASSDQEDGNSPLHF
CDR3 DNA: TGTGCCAGCAGCGACCAGGAGGACGGTAATTCACCCCTCCACTTT